The clone carrying this TCR beta chain showed up many times. The V end was cut by 2 bases, the J end by 7 bases, with 8 bases between. CDR3 length equals 13 residues. Germline V gene sequence: CDR1 SNHLY, CDR2 FYNNEI. This sample is part of a study of shared clonotypes between healthy human individuals. TCRdb's table, derived via immunoSEQ multiplex PCR, lists solely in-frame clones and lacks some. Of about half a million clones in the sample, roughly 80% were seen once. Material: PBMCs. The clonotype was recovered from a woman aged 40 to 50 in good health. Some clones in this sample may be carry-over from other donors' samples. V and J are TRBV2 and TRBJ1-4; D is unclear. The CDR3 sequence is CASSEWWGEKLFF. The CDR3 nucleotides are TGTGCCAGCAGTGAATGGTGGGGTGAAAAACTGTTTTTT. Full variable domain (rest looked up from reference TRBV2 and TRBJ1-4): EPEVTQTPSHQVTQMGQEVILRCVPISNHLYFYWYRQILGQKVEFLVSFYNNEISEKSEIFDDQFSVERPDGSNFTLKIRSTKLEDSAMYFCASSEWWGEKLFFGSGTQLSVL.